This T cell receptor beta chain emerged from a study of shared clonotypes between healthy human individuals. Study-level results: The sharing of 5% to 6.5% of naive CD4 clonotypes was seen across a handful of donors.

Data came from immunoSEQ multiplex PCR; TCRdb stores just in-frame clones and leaves some out. Of some 2,400,000 clones in the sample, 90% to 96% were seen once. The CDR3 totals 12 residues. CDR1 SEHNR and CDR2 FQNEAQ come from the germline V gene (reference sequence). V was pared by 10 bases and J by 5 bases, with 15 bases between. As to this clone: Its antigen is undetermined.

The source of this sequence is a man between 18 and 29 years old in good health. The sequenced sample consisted of naive CD4+ T cells sorted from blood. Subset given: CD45RA+ positively selected. The chain uses TRBV7-9 and TRBJ2-7; the D call may be TRBD1 or TRBD2 (5 bases each). The CDR3 here is CATSQGPNEQYF. The DNA of the CDR3 is TGTGCCACTAGCCAGGGTCCCAACGAGCAGTACTTC.